This paragraph reports one T cell receptor (beta chain). Clones were sequenced by immunoSEQ multiplex PCR, and TCRdb holds only the in-frame ones, with some missing. The sample shows a few hundred thousand clones, less than 75% of them seen only once. This entry belongs to a study of shared clonotypes between healthy human individuals. Trimming took off 7 bases at V and 7 bases at J, with 16 bases between the two ends. The CDR3 loop spans 14 amino acids. CDR1 and CDR2 (germline): MNHNS, SASEGT. This chain uses TRBV6-1 with TRBJ1-4; D might be TRBD1 (5 bases). Specimen: memory CD4+ T cells sorted from blood. As to subset: CD45RA-negative fraction. The source of this sequence is a man aged 25-40 years in good health. The chain's CDR3 is CASIPPAGSEKLFF. The CDR3 DNA reads TGTGCCAGCATCCCTCCGGCAGGGAGTGAAAAACTGTTTTTT.